The 29 T cell receptor beta chains in this list originate from one sample, sequenced in a study of T cell responses to AZD1222 COVID-19 vaccine. Clones were read by immunoSEQ multiplex PCR, and TCRdb kept only the in-frame ones, dropping some. The profile shows 130,000 or so clones, over 85% of them singletons. The sample was peripheral blood, taken on day 0 of AZD1222 vaccination. The receptor source for this set is an adult in good health.

A single count supports this clone. The chain couples TRBV11-2 to TRBJ1-2, with TRBD1 matching over 8 bases. There are 14 residues in the CDR3. V shed 5 bases and J 7 bases; nucleotides not matched to a gene: 9. Germline V lookup: CDR1 SGHAT, CDR2 FQNNGV. The CDR3 loop reads CASSPQRTGTGYTF. As DNA, the CDR3 is TGTGCCAGCAGCCCCCAGAGGACAGGGACTGGCTACACCTTC.

The DNA of the CDR3 is TGCGCCAGCAGCTTGGGGAGCACTGAAGCTTTCTTT. Its translation is CASSLGSTEAFF. The gene calls are TRBV5-1 and TRBJ1-1; D gene uncertain. The CDR3 is 12 residues long. The germline gives CDR1 SGHRS, CDR2 YFSETQ. V was shortened by 0 bases and J by 4 bases, with 4 bases between the two germline ends.

This clone was seen only a few times. The rearrangement joins TRBV10-3 to TRBJ1-5; TRBD1 matches 8 bases. The germline V gene encodes CDR1 ENHRY and CDR2 SYGVKD. With V trimmed by 7 bases and J by 5 bases, 16 bases remained unmatched. This CDR3 has 17 amino acids. This CDR3 reads CAIINTGTGLGYQPQHF. For the CDR3, the DNA is TGTGCCATCATTAACACCGGGACAGGATTGGGATATCAGCCCCAGCATTTT.

V and J are TRBV18 and TRBJ1-2, with no clear D. The CDR3 loop spans 15 amino acids. Germline V gene sequence: CDR1 KGHSH, CDR2 LQKENI. V shed 5 bases and J shed 9 bases, with 22 bases lying between them. The DNA for the CDR3 is TGTGCCAGCTCATCTTCCCTAGGACCCTCTATTCGCTACACCTTC. Amino acids: CASSSSLGPSIRYTF.

This clone has a handful of counts. The chain couples TRBV19 to TRBJ2-5, with 8 nucleotides matching TRBD1. The V gene's germline CDR1 is LNHDA and CDR2 SQIVND (reference sequence). This CDR3 is built from 15 residues. With 10 bases clipped from V and 5 bases from J, the junction kept 15 bases outside the gene matches. The CDR3 sequence: CATRARDRSQETQYF. The CDR3 coding sequence is TGTGCCACCCGTGCTAGGGACAGGTCACAGGAGACCCAGTACTTC.

This chain connects TRBV10-3 to TRBJ2-5; D might be TRBD1 (6 bases). CDR3 size: 14 residues. From germline, CDR1 is ENHRY and CDR2 SYGVKD. V lost 3 bases to trimming and J lost 3 bases, with 11 bases between them. CDR3 in amino acids: CAISDRGREETQYF. The DNA for the CDR3 is TGTGCCATCAGTGATAGGGGGAGAGAAGAGACCCAGTACTTC.

The V and J genes are TRBV2 and TRBJ2-5, with 12 nucleotides matching TRBD2. Trimming cost V 6 bases and J 1 base; bases outside gene matches: 3. Germline V gives CDR1 SNHLY, CDR2 FYNNEI. The CDR3 loop spans 15 amino acids. CDR3 residues: CASRGLAGFQETQYF. CDR3 DNA: TGTGCCAGCAGAGGACTAGCGGGGTTCCAAGAGACCCAGTACTTC.

The gene calls are TRBV10-3 and TRBJ2-1; D gene unclear. Germline lookup yields CDR1 ENHRY and CDR2 SYGVKD. Trimming cost V 0 bases and J 3 bases, with 0 bases left between them. CDR3 size: 12 residues. CDR3 sequence: CAISESYNEQFF. CDR3 DNA: TGTGCCATCAGTGAGTCCTACAATGAGCAGTTCTTC.

The chain is built from TRBV3-1 (or the pseudogene TRBV3-2) and TRBJ2-2; a weak D match, TRBD2 (6 bases). Trimming stripped 3 bases from V and 4 bases from J, with 24 bases between. Germline CDR1 LGHDT, CDR2 YNNKEL (reference sequence). CDR3 length: 19 amino acids. The CDR3: CASSQGRVFRRGSTGELFF. The CDR3 bases are TGTGCCAGCAGCCAGGGTCGGGTATTTAGGAGGGGATCCACCGGGGAGCTGTTTTTT.

J is TRBJ1-2 and V is TRBV19; D gene ambiguous. The CDR3 spans 13 residues. Germline V gene sequence: CDR1 LNHDA, CDR2 SQIVND (reference sequence). With 8 bases removed from V and 4 bases from J, the gap between germline ends came to 14 bases. The CDR3 nucleotides are TGTGCCAGTGAGCTTCAGCCGACCTATGGCTACACCTTC. Protein sequence: CASELQPTYGYTF.

The V gene is TRBV6-1, the J gene TRBJ1-2; weak D call: TRBD1 (5 bases). Germline V CDR1 and CDR2: MNHNS, SASEGT. The germline V and J ends were trimmed by 2 bases and 8 bases, with 15 bases remaining between them. The CDR3 consists of 14 residues. The CDR3 loop reads CASSEISGIYGYTF. The CDR3 DNA is TGTGCCAGCAGTGAAATTTCAGGGATATACGGCTACACCTTC.

This rearrangement joins TRBV5-5 to TRBJ1-1; D gene uncertain. Germline values: CDR1 SGHKS, CDR2 YYEKEE (reference sequence). This CDR3 is 11 amino acids long. V lost 4 bases and J 10 bases, leaving 11 bases between the germline ends. CDR3 coding DNA: TGTGCCAGCAGCCGTTCAGCAGGAGCTTTCTTT. Its translation: CASSRSAGAFF.

The V gene is TRBV11-3, the J gene TRBJ1-1; D is perhaps TRBD1 (5 bases). Trimming took off 2 bases at V and 4 bases at J, with 14 bases between the two ends. CDR1 is SGHNT, CDR2 YENEEA, per germline. This CDR3 comprises 15 residues. The CDR3 sequence: CASSLPSGISTEAFF. The CDR3 DNA follows: TGTGCCAGCAGCTTACCCTCAGGGATTTCCACTGAAGCTTTCTTT.

This clone is a singleton in its sample. The CDR3: CASRPTANYGYTF. The CDR3 region has the DNA TGTGCCAGCCGCCCTACCGCTAACTATGGCTACACCTTC. J is TRBJ1-2 and V is TRBV2; D remains unclear. Trimming left V 8 bases short and J 0 bases short, with 10 bases between. The CDR3 loop spans 13 amino acids. Per the germline V gene, CDR1 is SNHLY and CDR2 is FYNNEI.

This chain uses TRBV29-1 with TRBJ1-1, with 9 bases aligning to TRBD1. The CDR3 runs to 15 residues. Germline V gene sequence: CDR1 SQVTM, CDR2 ANQGSEA. The junction had 11 bases not matched to a gene; V was cut back by 4 bases and J by 5 bases. CDR3 in DNA: TGCAGCGTTGGTTTGAGGACAGGGGTTGATACTGAAGCTTTCTTT. It specifies CSVGLRTGVDTEAFF.

The gene calls are TRBV2 and TRBJ1-5, with 7 nucleotides matching TRBD1. The CDR3 is made up of 15 amino acids. Germline assignment: CDR1 SNHLY and CDR2 FYNNEI. Unmatched junction bases numbered 5, after V lost 4 bases and J lost 2 bases. Here the CDR3 reads CASSVRQGGNQPQHF. The CDR3 region has the DNA TGTGCCAGCAGTGTACGACAGGGAGGCAATCAGCCCCAGCATTTT.

The chain couples TRBV19 to TRBJ2-5, with TRBD2 identical over 10 bases. Losses at the gene ends were 4 bases for V and 5 bases for J; bases not matched to a gene: 4. Per the germline V gene, CDR1 is LNHDA and CDR2 is SQIVND (reference sequence). The CDR3 length is 14 residues. CDR3 amino acids: CASSTSGGGETQYF. The CDR3 nucleotides read TGTGCCAGTAGTACTAGCGGGGGCGGGGAGACCCAGTACTTC.

This clone was counted a few times. The same CDR3 arises from other DNA sequences in this sample as well. This chain uses TRBV7-6 with TRBJ2-3; D unclear. The length of the CDR3 is 13 residues. Looked up from germline, CDR1 is SGHVS and CDR2 is FNYEAQ. V lost 1 base and J lost 2, with 4 bases in between. The CDR3 nucleotides are TGTGCCAGCAGCTTAGTACTCACAGATACGCAGTATTTT. Its translation: CASSLVLTDTQYF.

The V gene is TRBV28, the J gene TRBJ1-1; TRBD1 agrees at 7 bases. J gave up 0 bases and V 4 bases, and 11 bases lay outside the gene matches. The CDR3 sequence is 17 residues long. The germline V gene has CDR1 MDHEN and CDR2 SYDVKM. In nucleotides, the CDR3 is TGTGCCAGCAGTTCACCGTGGAGGGGGCGGGTGAACACTGAAGCTTTCTTT. Amino acids: CASSSPWRGRVNTEAFF.

The CDR3 sequence: CAWSVKGLGPQHF. CDR3 coding DNA: TGTGCCTGGAGTGTTAAAGGGTTGGGACCCCAGCATTTT. This rearrangement joins TRBV30 to TRBJ1-5; D gene unclear. Germline CDR1 GTSNPN, CDR2 SVGIG (reference sequence). The CDR3 length is 13 residues. V was cut by 0 bases and J by 10 bases, with 13 bases left in between.

The chain is built from TRBV3-1 (or the pseudogene TRBV3-2) and TRBJ1-1; the match to TRBD1 covers 7 bases. V gave up 2 bases and J gave up 6 bases; unmatched junction bases: 15. Germline CDR1 LGHDT, CDR2 YNNKEL (reference sequence). The CDR3 sequence is 17 residues long. The CDR3 loop reads CASSQRGLTARVPEAFF. CDR3 bases: TGTGCCAGCAGCCAAAGGGGGCTAACGGCCCGGGTCCCTGAAGCTTTCTTT.

This clone turned up a few times. This rearrangement joins TRBV18 to TRBJ1-3; a possible D gene is TRBD1 (6 bases). This CDR3 has 16 amino acids. The V gene's germline CDR1 is KGHSH and CDR2 LQKENI. V gave up 0 bases and J gave up 5 bases, with 14 bases separating them. The CDR3 region is CASSPPGAGNRNTIYF. In DNA, the CDR3 is TGTGCCAGCTCACCACCGGGGGCCGGGAATAGAAACACCATATATTTT.

V gene TRBV2 combines with J gene TRBJ1-2; the D is unclear. Per germline, CDR1 SNHLY and CDR2 FYNNEI. The CDR3 loop spans 13 amino acids. V was cut by 0 bases and J by 2 bases, with 4 bases left in between. This CDR3 is CASSEASNYGYTF. CDR3 bases: TGTGCCAGCAGTGAAGCGTCGAACTATGGCTACACCTTC.

This clone appeared once. This chain joins TRBV5-1 and TRBJ2-7; D is ambiguous. With 1 base removed from V and 6 bases from J, the gap between germline ends came to 11 bases. CDR3 length: 13 residues. The V gene's germline CDR1 is SGHRS and CDR2 YFSETQ. The CDR3 nucleotides read TGCGCCAGCAGCTTGAAAGGGATTGGCGAGCAGTACTTC. Translating gives CASSLKGIGEQYF.

The rearrangement links TRBV29-1 to TRBJ1-5; the D gene is possibly TRBD1 (5 bases). CDR1 is SQVTM, CDR2 ANQGSEA, per germline. The CDR3 runs 13 residues. The germline V and J ends were trimmed by 6 bases and 0 bases, with 9 bases remaining between them. The CDR3 region is CSVAGISNQPQHF. The CDR3 nucleotides read TGCAGCGTCGCAGGGATTAGCAATCAGCCCCAGCATTTT.

The V call is TRBV5-1, the J call TRBJ2-7, with D perhaps matching TRBD1 (6 bases). CDR1 and CDR2 (germline): SGHRS, YFSETQ. The CDR3 is 18 amino acids. V lost 0 bases, J lost 2 bases, and 21 bases lay in between. In DNA form, the CDR3 reads TGCGCCAGCAGCTTGGGGTTCGGTGGGGGCACCAAACCCTACGAGCAGTACTTC. Encoded protein: CASSLGFGGGTKPYEQYF.

This clone was recorded a few times. The chain recombines TRBV24-1 with TRBJ1-3; the match to TRBD1 covers 8 bases. This CDR3 has 14 amino acids. V lost 7 bases to trimming and J lost 3 bases; unmatched junction nucleotides: 4. Germline V CDR1 and CDR2: KGHDR, SFDVKD. CDR3 sequence reads: CATRDRVFGNTIYF. CDR3 sequence (DNA): TGTGCCACCAGGGACAGGGTTTTTGGAAACACCATATATTTT.

The chain is built from TRBV6-1 and TRBJ2-1; D unclear. Germline V gene lookup returns CDR1 MNHNS and CDR2 SASEGT. Trimming stripped 0 bases from V and 2 bases from J, with 8 bases between. The CDR3 has 15 residues. CDR3 sequence: CASSEAGGTYNEQFF. CDR3 nucleotide sequence: TGTGCCAGCAGTGAAGCGGGTGGGACCTACAATGAGCAGTTCTTC.

V and J are TRBV10-2 and TRBJ2-1, with D perhaps matching TRBD1 (7 bases). The CDR3 is 14 amino acids. Trimming left V 4 bases short and J 6 bases short, with 13 bases between. The germline V gene has CDR1 WSHSY and CDR2 SAAADI. CDR3 sequence: CASSGGDSSNEQFF. The DNA of the CDR3 is TGCGCCAGCAGTGGCGGGGACAGTAGCAATGAGCAGTTCTTC.